This T cell receptor beta chain was documented in a study of T cell responses to AZD1222 COVID-19 vaccine. Assay used: immunoSEQ multiplex PCR; TCRdb lists only in-frame clones, some missing. The sample contains 100,000 or so clones, 80% to 90% of which appear only once. The CDR3 sequence is 14 residues long. V shed 4 bases and J shed 2 bases, with 12 bases lying between them. CDR1 is MDHEN, CDR2 SYDVKM, per germline. This specimen consisted of peripheral blood, obtained on day 0 of MenACWY control vaccination. This chain uses TRBV28 with TRBJ2-7; D gene ambiguous. This clonotype was obtained from an adult in good health. The CDR3 DNA sequence: TGTGCCAGCAGTTCCACCGACCGGGCCTACGAGCAGTACTTC. The encoded protein is CASSSTDRAYEQYF. Full variable domain (missing parts from reference TRBV28 and TRBJ2-7): DVKVTQSSRYLVKRTGEKVFLECVQDMDHENMFWYRQDPGLGLRLIYFSYDVKMKEKGDIPEGYSVSREKKERFSLILESASTNQTSMYLCASSSTDRAYEQYFGPGTRLTVT.